The 23 T cell receptor beta chains reported below all come from one sample, sequenced in a study of neurological immune-mediated disorders. TCRdb used MiXCR to reprocess the 5' RACE reads, holding one entry per CDR3 protein. This sample has around 37,000 distinct CDR3 sequences, with 3% to 3.5% found just once. Time point noted: longitudinal time-point 1 (baseline). The specimen sequenced was PBMCs. Every receptor here comes from a woman aged 60-70 years with multiple sclerosis.

This clonotype was observed many times. The J gene is TRBJ2-5, the V gene TRBV7-9; 8 positions agree with TRBD2. With 2 bases clipped from V and 1 base from J, the junction kept 6 bases outside the gene matches. The CDR3 is 16 residues long. CDR1 and CDR2 (germline): SEHNR, FQNEAQ (reference sequence). CDR3 region: CASSLPVAGIQETQYF. CDR3 coding DNA: TGTGCCAGCAGCTTACCGGTAGCGGGGATCCAAGAGACCCAGTACTTC. Full variable domain (rest looked up from reference TRBV7-9 and TRBJ2-5): DTGVSQNPRHKITKRGQNVTFRCDPISEHNRLYWYRQTLGQGPEFLTYFQNEAQLEKSRLLSDRFSAERPKGSFSTLEIQRTEQGDSAMYLCASSLPVAGIQETQYFGPGTRLLVL.

This clonotype was counted many times. V is TRBV5-1 and J is TRBJ1-6, with 7 bases aligning to TRBD1. Germline V gene lookup returns CDR1 SGHRS and CDR2 YFSETQ. The CDR3 consists of 17 residues. V trimming: 1 base; J trimming: 7 bases; junction bases outside the gene matches: 11. The CDR3 loop is CASSLTTGTALNSPLHF. The CDR3 nucleotides read TGCGCCAGCAGCTTGACGACCGGGACAGCCCTAAATTCACCCCTCCACTTT. The full variable domain, its missing parts supplied by reference TRBV5-1 and TRBJ1-6, is KAGVTQTPRYLIKTRGQQVTLSCSPISGHRSVSWYQQTPGQGLQFLFEYFSETQRNKGNFPGRFSGRQFSNSRSEMNVSTLELGDSALYLCASSLTTGTALNSPLHFGNGTRLTVT.

This clonotype appeared many times. V usage is TRBV5-6 and J usage is TRBJ2-7; TRBD1 aligns across 7 bases. The V gene end was trimmed by 2 bases and the J gene end by 5 bases; junction bases not matched to a gene: 10. The V gene's germline CDR1 is SGHDT and CDR2 YYEEEE. This CDR3 has 15 residues. Here the CDR3 DNA reads TGTGCCAGCAGCTTCCCAGTAGACAGGGCCAACGAGCAGTACTTC. It specifies CASSFPVDRANEQYF.

There are many counts of this clonotype. The gene calls are TRBV3-1 and TRBJ2-1; no definite D call. CDR3 length: 18 amino acids. From germline, CDR1 is LGHDT and CDR2 YNNKEL (reference sequence). Trimming shortened V by 3 bases and J by 0 bases, and 18 bases separated the two germline ends. The CDR3 is CASSQLTTPTSSYNEQFF. For the CDR3, the DNA is TGTGCCAGCAGCCAGCTCACTACACCGACCAGCTCCTACAATGAGCAGTTCTTC.

This clonotype was counted at least ten times. The chain recombines TRBV7-9 with TRBJ2-1, with a possible D match to TRBD1 (6 bases). V shed 0 bases and J shed 9 bases, with 12 bases lying between them. The CDR3 is 14 residues long. From germline, CDR1 is SEHNR and CDR2 FQNEAQ (reference sequence). DNA for the CDR3: TGTGCCAGCAGCTTAGCGGGGAGAGGGGGTGAGCAGTTCTTC. It encodes CASSLAGRGGEQFF.

This clonotype occurred many times. The chain is built from TRBV5-1 and TRBJ1-1; D gene unclear. Germline V gene lookup returns CDR1 SGHRS and CDR2 YFSETQ. V lost 6 bases and J 4 bases, leaving 13 bases between the germline ends. The CDR3 contains 13 residues. The CDR3 nucleotides are TGCGCCAGCAAGCCGGCCGTGAGCACTGAAGCTTTCTTT. It is translated as CASKPAVSTEAFF. Combining the CDR3 with reference TRBV5-1 and TRBJ1-1 gives the whole variable domain KAGVTQTPRYLIKTRGQQVTLSCSPISGHRSVSWYQQTPGQGLQFLFEYFSETQRNKGNFPGRFSGRQFSNSRSEMNVSTLELGDSALYLCASKPAVSTEAFFGQGTRLTVV.

In its sample, this clonotype was seen many times. The chain combines TRBV20-1 with TRBJ2-1, with TRBD2 matching 9 bases. The CDR3 consists of 15 residues. V trimming: 6 bases; J trimming: 6 bases; junction bases outside the gene matches: 12. CDR1 is DFQATT and CDR2 is SNEGSKA in the germline V gene (reference sequence). In DNA, the CDR3 is TGCAGTGCATCAACCGGGACTAGCCCCTCCAATGAGCAGTTCTTC. Translation gives CSASTGTSPSNEQFF.

The chain couples TRBV18 to TRBJ2-5; perhaps TRBD1 as D (6 bases). The germline V gene has CDR1 KGHSH and CDR2 LQKENI. Trimming cost V 2 bases and J 5 bases, with 12 bases left between them. The CDR3 loop spans 14 amino acids. For the CDR3, the DNA is TGTGCCAGCTCACCATTGTCAGGGGACGAGACCCAGTACTTC. It yields the protein CASSPLSGDETQYF.

In this sample, this clonotype turned up many times. The CDR3 DNA reads as TGCGCCAGCAGCTTGGACGGGAGGGGGCACAATGAGCAGTTCTTC. Protein product: CASSLDGRGHNEQFF. V is TRBV5-1 and J is TRBJ2-1, with D perhaps TRBD2 (8 bases). Germline V gives CDR1 SGHRS, CDR2 YFSETQ. Trimming took off 0 bases at V and 5 bases at J, with 12 bases between the two ends. This CDR3 comprises 15 residues.

This clonotype has ten or more counts. This rearrangement joins TRBV11-2 to TRBJ1-6; TRBD1 matches 7 bases. The CDR3 runs 15 residues. The germline V gene encodes CDR1 SGHAT and CDR2 FQNNGV. After removal of 4 bases from V and 6 bases from J, the junction contained 6 bases not matched to a gene. The DNA for the CDR3 is TGTGCCAGCAGCTCAGTGACAGGGCGTAATTCACCCCTCCACTTT. This encodes CASSSVTGRNSPLHF. Variable domain in full (rest from reference TRBV11-2 and TRBJ1-6): EAGVAQSPRYKIIEKRQSVAFWCNPISGHATLYWYQQILGQGPKLLIQFQNNGVVDDSQLPKDRFSAERLKGVDSTLKIQPAKLEDSAVYLCASSSVTGRNSPLHFGNGTRLTVT.

The table lists this clonotype with many counts. The chain is built from TRBV20-1 and TRBJ1-4; D call uncertain. Between the trimmed V and J ends, which lost 6 bases and 5 bases, there was a span of 19 bases. The CDR3 spans 15 residues. Germline CDR1 is DFQATT and CDR2 is SNEGSKA (reference sequence). The chain's CDR3 is CSATSARVANEKLFF. CDR3 DNA: TGCAGTGCGACCTCTGCAAGGGTAGCCAATGAAAAACTGTTTTTT.

This clonotype showed up many times. The chain links TRBV7-6 to TRBJ1-1; the D gene is possibly TRBD1 (5 bases). The CDR3 loop spans 15 amino acids. V lost 1 base, J lost 1 base, and 10 bases lay in between. Germline CDR1 and CDR2: SGHVS and FNYEAQ. The CDR3 loop is CASSLGGGANTEAFF. The CDR3 bases are TGTGCCAGCAGCTTAGGGGGAGGGGCGAACACTGAAGCTTTCTTT.

This clonotype was observed at least ten times. The genes are TRBV15 and TRBJ1-2; D uncertain. The CDR3 has 12 amino acids. Per the germline V gene, CDR1 is LNHNV and CDR2 is YYDKDF (reference sequence). V lost 1 base and J lost 7, with 7 bases in between. Here the CDR3 DNA reads TGTGCCACCAGCAGAGGTCCGGGTGGCTACACCTTC. Translated, it gives CATSRGPGGYTF. The entire variable domain, with the rest obtained from reference TRBV15 and TRBJ1-2, is as follows: DAMVIQNPRYQVTQFGKPVTLSCSQTLNHNVMYWYQQKSSQAPKLLFHYYDKDFNNEADTPDNFQSRRPNTSFCFLDIRSPGLGDTAMYLCATSRGPGGYTFGSGTRLTVV.

This clonotype occurred many times. The chain has TRBV20-1 and TRBJ2-7; 10 positions match TRBD1. Germline trimming cut 0 bases from V and 8 bases from J; bases unmatched to any gene: 7. The germline V gene encodes CDR1 DFQATT and CDR2 SNEGSKA (reference sequence). CDR3 size: 14 residues. The CDR3 protein is CSARETGGLSQQYF. The CDR3, as DNA: TGCAGTGCTAGAGAGACAGGGGGCCTCTCACAGCAGTACTTC.

This clonotype was seen many times. CDR3 protein: CSARTGTVNEQFF. Here the CDR3 DNA reads TGCAGTGCTAGAACCGGGACGGTCAATGAGCAGTTCTTC. This chain joins TRBV20-1 and TRBJ2-1; D is possibly TRBD1 or TRBD2 (5 bases each). CDR1 DFQATT and CDR2 SNEGSKA come from the germline V gene (reference sequence). The V gene lost 2 bases and the J gene lost 6 bases, with 11 bases spanning the gap. The CDR3 is 13 amino acids.

This clonotype showed up many times. The chain joins TRBV19 to TRBJ2-7; TRBD2 might be the D (6 bases). The V and J ends lost 4 bases and 1 base respectively, with 11 bases between them. The germline gives CDR1 LNHDA, CDR2 SQIVND (reference sequence). The length of the CDR3 is 14 residues. As DNA, the CDR3 is TGTGCCAGTAGTAAACTGGGGACTTCCTACGAGCAGTACTTC. Translation gives CASSKLGTSYEQYF. Full variable domain (outside the CDR3, taken from reference TRBV19 and TRBJ2-7): DGGITQSPKYLFRKEGQNVTLSCEQNLNHDAMYWYRQDPGQGLRLIYYSQIVNDFQKGDIAEGYSVSREKKESFPLTVTSAQKNPTAFYLCASSKLGTSYEQYFGPGTRLTVT.

In its sample, this clonotype was seen many times. This chain connects TRBV5-1 to TRBJ2-1; D tentatively fits TRBD1 or TRBD2 (6 bases each). Germline CDR1 reads SGHRS; CDR2 reads YFSETQ. The CDR3 totals 15 residues. V lost 7 bases, J lost 3 bases, and 17 bases lay in between. The CDR3 bases are TGCGCCAGCGAGACCCGAGGGGGAGGCTACAATGAGCAGTTCTTC. It translates to CASETRGGGYNEQFF.

This clonotype was picked up many times. This chain links TRBV18 with TRBJ2-3; D ambiguous. The germline V gene encodes CDR1 KGHSH and CDR2 LQKENI. The length of the CDR3 is 18 residues. V was pared by 6 bases and J by 1 base, with 23 bases between. CDR3 sequence reads: CASSSLPMTLVGTDTQYF. The CDR3 DNA sequence: TGTGCCAGCTCTTCACTCCCAATGACCTTAGTTGGCACAGATACGCAGTATTTT. Filled out from reference TRBV18 and TRBJ2-3, the complete variable domain reads NAGVMQNPRHLVRRRGQEARLRCSPMKGHSHVYWYRQLPEEGLKFMVYLQKENIIDESGMPKERFSAEFPKEGPSILRIQQVVRGDSAAYFCASSSLPMTLVGTDTQYFGPGTRLTVL.

This clonotype occurred many times. The chain is built from TRBV5-1 and TRBJ2-7; 10 positions agree with TRBD1. The CDR3 contains 16 residues. V lost 6 bases and J lost 1; bases outside the gene matches: 10. Per germline, CDR1 SGHRS and CDR2 YFSETQ. CDR3 in DNA: TGCGCCAGCACTTCACAACCGGGACAGGGGTCCTACGAGCAGTACTTC. Residues: CASTSQPGQGSYEQYF.

This clonotype was counted between two and nine times. The V call is TRBV20-1, the J call TRBJ2-7; 8 bases map to TRBD2. This CDR3 is built from 14 residues. The germline gives CDR1 DFQATT, CDR2 SNEGSKA (reference sequence). Trimming took 3 bases from V and 0 from J; bases not matched to a gene: 4. CDR3 nucleotide sequence: TGCAGTGCTAGGTCGACTAGCGTCTCCTACGAGCAGTACTTC. Encoded protein: CSARSTSVSYEQYF.

J is TRBJ2-1 and V is TRBV11-2; 11 nucleotides match TRBD1. The CDR3 length is 16 residues. From germline, CDR1 is SGHAT and CDR2 FQNNGV. V was pared by 2 bases and J by 6 bases, with 6 bases of the junction left unmatched. The CDR3 nucleotides are TGTGCCAGCAGCTTACATAGGGGGACAGGGGGCAATGAGCAGTTCTTC. Translation: CASSLHRGTGGNEQFF.

This chain uses TRBV30 with TRBJ1-1; D gene uncertain. The ends were cut back, 4 bases at V and 3 bases at J, with 6 bases in the middle. The CDR3 length is 11 residues. Looked up from germline, CDR1 is GTSNPN and CDR2 is SVGIG (reference sequence). CDR3 bases: TGTGCCTGGATGGGGTACACTGAAGCTTTCTTT. Translated: CAWMGYTEAFF.

This chain uses TRBV5-1 with TRBJ2-1, with 9 bases fitting TRBD1. This CDR3 has 12 amino acids. Trimming cost V 3 bases and J 13 bases; bases outside gene matches: 5. The germline CDR1 and CDR2 sequences are SGHRS and YFSETQ. The chain's CDR3 is CASSSGQGSQFF. For the CDR3, the DNA is TGCGCCAGCAGCTCCGGACAGGGGAGTCAGTTCTTC.